Each of the 22 T cell receptor beta chains below was sequenced from the same sample in a study of CD8 T cells in Susac syndrome. It was with random hexamers that about 0.45 to 1 ug RNA was reverse transcribed. Each CDR3 protein is one row after TCRdb ran MiXCR on the immunoSEQ multiplex PCR reads. The sample consists of a few hundred thousand distinct CDR3 sequences, around 85% of them appearing once. The specimen was CD8+ T cells from PBMCs. The source of these receptors is a human donor with multiple sclerosis.

This sequence joins TRBV28 and TRBJ2-7, with TRBD2 identical over 8 bases. Germline CDR1 is MDHEN and CDR2 is SYDVKM. The CDR3 sequence is 14 residues long. The trim removed 5 bases at V and 6 bases at J, leaving 9 bases unmatched. CDR3 nucleotide sequence: TGTGCCAGCAGTGAAAGAGCGGGAGTCTTCGAGCAGTACTTC. Translation gives CASSERAGVFEQYF.

This chain uses TRBV20-1 with TRBJ1-1, with 7 positions matching TRBD1. J lost 1 base, V lost 5 bases, and 4 bases had no gene match. CDR1 and CDR2 from the germline V gene are DFQATT and SNEGSKA (reference sequence). CDR3 length equals 13 residues. CDR3 DNA: TGCAGTGCTCGACAGGGCTCGAACACTGAAGCTTTCTTT. Protein: CSARQGSNTEAFF.

V and J are TRBV27 and TRBJ1-5; TRBD1 might be the D (5 bases). Trimming pared 0 bases from V and 6 bases from J, leaving 9 bases between. This CDR3 has 14 amino acids. The germline gives CDR1 MNHEY, CDR2 SMNVEV (reference sequence). The CDR3 DNA reads as TGTGCCAGCAGTTTATCGCCGGGGCCTCAGCCCCAGCATTTT. It specifies CASSLSPGPQPQHF.

The genes are TRBV6-2 or TRBV6-3 and TRBJ2-7; D is possibly TRBD2 (6 bases). Germline values: CDR1 MNHEY, CDR2 SVGEGT. V was shortened by 6 bases and J by 6 bases, with 12 bases between the two germline ends. The CDR3 has 12 amino acids. For the CDR3, the DNA is TGTGCCAGCAGACTTAGCGGCGGCGAGCAGTACTTC. Encoded protein: CASRLSGGEQYF.

This clonotype was counted once. The rearrangement joins TRBV9 to TRBJ1-4, with D hard to call. The germline V gene encodes CDR1 SGDLS and CDR2 YYNGEE. The V end lost 4 bases, the J end lost 7 bases, and 17 bases lay between the germline ends. CDR3 size: 15 residues. The CDR3 DNA reads TGTGCCAGCAGCCCTCAAGCGGGAGCAGGTGAAAAACTGTTTTTT. It codes for CASSPQAGAGEKLFF.

The V gene is TRBV3-1, the J gene TRBJ2-1, with D tentatively TRBD2 (5 bases). The CDR3 is 12 residues long. Germline V gives CDR1 LGHDT, CDR2 YNNKEL (reference sequence). V lost 1 base and J lost 8, with 6 bases in between. The CDR3 loop is CASSQASHEQFF. For the CDR3, the DNA is TGTGCCAGCAGCCAAGCTAGCCATGAGCAGTTCTTC.

The sample holds one count of this clonotype. The genes are TRBV10-3 and TRBJ1-1; D gene ambiguous. Per germline, CDR1 ENHRY and CDR2 SYGVKD. This CDR3 region has 16 residues. V was trimmed by 2 bases and J by 4 bases, leaving 17 bases between them. The CDR3 is CAISEPDLVEGTEAFF. In nucleotides, the CDR3 is TGTGCCATCAGTGAGCCAGACCTGGTGGAGGGCACTGAAGCTTTCTTT.

With regard to this clonotype: The germline gene is not matched at one end of the junction; a read error may be the cause. The chain recombines TRBV6-5 with TRBJ1-1; possibly TRBD1 for D (5 bases). CDR1 MNHEY and CDR2 SVGAGI come from the germline V gene. This CDR3 region has 13 residues. In DNA, the CDR3 is TGTGCCAGCATTCCCTCCGGGGCGACTGAAGCTTCCTTT. It yields the protein CASIPSGATEASF.

The V call is TRBV6-2 or TRBV6-3, the J call TRBJ2-3, with D possibly TRBD2 on 5 matching bases. CDR1 and CDR2 from the germline V gene are MNHEY and SVGEGT. The CDR3 is 18 amino acids. V lost 2 bases to trimming and J lost 1 base, with 19 bases between them. The DNA of the CDR3 is TGTGCCAGCAGTTACCCCTCCGCAGCGGAGAAACGCACAGATACGCAGTATTTT. Translation: CASSYPSAAEKRTDTQYF.

The chain is built from TRBV6-4 and TRBJ2-2, with TRBD2 matching 7 bases. J lost 0 bases, V lost 6 bases, and 4 bases had no gene match. Looked up from germline, CDR1 is MRHNA and CDR2 is SNTAGT. The CDR3 runs 15 residues. CDR3: CASSPSGTNTGELFF. The CDR3 bases are TGTGCCAGCAGCCCGAGCGGGACGAACACCGGGGAGCTGTTTTTT.

V gene TRBV27 combines with J gene TRBJ1-2, with 10 positions matching TRBD1. The V segment lost 0 bases and the J segment 4 bases; nucleotides outside the gene matches: 8. CDR1 is MNHEY, CDR2 SMNVEV, per germline (reference sequence). The CDR3 spans 17 residues. The CDR3 DNA reads as TGTGCCAGCAGTTTATCGGGACAGGGGCTTCATAGCTATGGCTACACCTTC. Its protein product is CASSLSGQGLHSYGYTF.

The chain has TRBV4-1 and TRBJ2-1; 7 bases are shared with TRBD2. Germline values: CDR1 MGHRA, CDR2 YSYEKL. Trimming removed 4 bases from V and 8 bases from J; junction bases left unmatched: 14. The CDR3 contains 16 residues. This CDR3 is CASSLVAGPRVYEQFF. The DNA for the CDR3 is TGCGCCAGCAGCCTTGTAGCGGGCCCGAGGGTATATGAGCAGTTCTTC.

The rearrangement links TRBV6-5 to TRBJ2-7; D is ambiguous. V lost 7 bases and J 1 base, leaving 11 bases between the germline ends. There are 13 residues in the CDR3. CDR1 MNHEY and CDR2 SVGAGI come from the germline V gene. CDR3 amino acids: CASNLDGSYEQYF. CDR3 sequence (DNA): TGTGCCAGCAATTTAGACGGTTCCTACGAGCAGTACTTC.

This sequence joins TRBV4-2 and TRBJ2-2; 7 positions match TRBD1. After removal of 4 bases from V and 6 bases from J, the junction contained 20 bases not matched to a gene. From germline, CDR1 is LGHNA and CDR2 YNFKEQ. The CDR3 runs 19 residues. The CDR3 coding sequence is TGTGCCAGCAGCCGCGGAGGTACAGGGGATGGGGAGCACCCCGGGGAGCTGTTTTTT. Amino acids: CASSRGGTGDGEHPGELFF.

The rearrangement uses TRBV4-1 and TRBJ2-7; maybe TRBD2 (5 bases). The V and J ends lost 1 base and 9 bases respectively, with 19 bases between them. The CDR3 covers 15 residues. Germline-derived CDR1 and CDR2 are MGHRA and YSYEKL. The CDR3 reads CASSQVAGPLVGQYF. In DNA form, the CDR3 reads TGCGCCAGCAGCCAAGTGGCGGGCCCTTTGGTAGGGCAGTACTTC.

This clonotype has a handful of counts. V gene TRBV3-1 combines with J gene TRBJ2-7; 9 bases line up with TRBD1. After removal of 0 bases from V and 5 bases from J, the junction contained 8 bases not matched to a gene. CDR1 LGHDT and CDR2 YNNKEL come from the germline V gene (reference sequence). This CDR3 has 16 residues. In DNA, the CDR3 is TGTGCCAGCAGCCAAGATCTAGGGTGGACAGGGGACGAGCAGTACTTC. Translated, it gives CASSQDLGWTGDEQYF.

The rearrangement joins TRBV5-5 to TRBJ2-2; D tentatively fits TRBD1 or TRBD2 (5 bases each). Deletions cut 2 bases from V and 10 bases from J, with 12 bases between. CDR3 length: 13 amino acids. CDR1 and CDR2 from the germline V gene are SGHKS and YYEKEE (reference sequence). The CDR3 reads CASSFPGAVELFF. The CDR3 nucleotides are TGTGCCAGCAGCTTCCCCGGGGCCGTGGAGCTGTTTTTT.

The V gene is TRBV24-1, the J gene TRBJ2-3; D perhaps matches TRBD1 (6 bases). The CDR3 contains 13 residues. Germline values: CDR1 KGHDR, CDR2 SFDVKD. V was clipped by 6 bases and J by 4 bases, with 10 bases between them. DNA of the CDR3: TGTGCCACCAGTAACTCAGGGGCAGATACGCAGTATTTT. Translated, it gives CATSNSGADTQYF.

The chain employs TRBV12-5 and TRBJ1-5; TRBD1 matches 9 bases. CDR3 size: 17 residues. The junction had 7 bases not matched to a gene; V was cut back by 3 bases and J by 1 base. Germline loops: CDR1 LGHNT, CDR2 FRNRAP. In nucleotides, the CDR3 is TGTGCTAGTGGTTTCTGGACTGGACAGGGGAGCAATCAGCCCCAGCATTTT. Translation gives CASGFWTGQGSNQPQHF.

The genes are TRBV12-3 or TRBV12-4 and TRBJ2-7; the match to TRBD2 covers 9 bases. The CDR3 contains 14 residues. After removal of 8 bases from V and 12 bases from J, the junction contained 17 bases not matched to a gene. For the CDR3, the DNA is TGTGCCAGCTCCGCAGCTAGCGGGGAGTCGGTGCGGTACTTC. Protein: CASSAASGESVRYF.

The chain recombines TRBV12-3 or TRBV12-4 with TRBJ2-3; D ambiguous. V lost 6 bases and J lost 4, with 17 bases in between. The CDR3 spans 15 residues. The CDR3 DNA sequence: TGTGCCAGCAGCCCCAAGATCGCTTTGGCAGATACGCAGTATTTT. It is translated as CASSPKIALADTQYF.

The J gene is TRBJ1-5, the V gene TRBV27; 7 positions match TRBD1. The CDR3 is 14 amino acids. The germline V gene has CDR1 MNHEY and CDR2 SMNVEV (reference sequence). V shed 2 bases and J 6 bases; nucleotides not matched to a gene: 4. For the CDR3, the DNA is TGTGCCAGCAGTTTACTAGGGGGCTTTCAGCCCCAGCATTTT. Its translation: CASSLLGGFQPQHF.